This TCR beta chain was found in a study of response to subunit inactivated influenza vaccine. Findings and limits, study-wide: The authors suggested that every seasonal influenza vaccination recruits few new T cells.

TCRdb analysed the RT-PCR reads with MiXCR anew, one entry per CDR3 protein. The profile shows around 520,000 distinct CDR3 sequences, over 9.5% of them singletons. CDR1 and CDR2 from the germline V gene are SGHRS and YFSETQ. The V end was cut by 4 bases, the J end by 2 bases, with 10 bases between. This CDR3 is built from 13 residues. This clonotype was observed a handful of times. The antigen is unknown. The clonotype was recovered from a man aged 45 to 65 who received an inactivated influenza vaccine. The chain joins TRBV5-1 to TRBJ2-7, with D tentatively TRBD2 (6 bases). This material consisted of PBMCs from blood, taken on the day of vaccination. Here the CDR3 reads CASSHREPYEQYF. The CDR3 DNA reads TGCGCCAGCAGCCACCGGGAGCCCTACGAGCAGTACTTC.